This record covers a single T cell receptor beta chain. This clone appeared once. What antigen it recognizes has not been identified. Per-nucleotide qualities are absent, and no much larger clonotype sits a single base away. The sample belongs to a study of Tregs in tolerant kidney transplant recipients (dated by TCRdb to 2018 to 2020). For the study in its entirety: The study used TCRbeta sequencing to identify donor-specific regulatory T cells before combined kidney and bone marrow transplantation, then tracked those cells after transplant. In a few healthy controls, several methods of expanding Tregs specific for an allogeneic donor were compared by TCRbeta repertoire sequencing. General study outcomes and caveats: Expanding Tregs with activated donor B cells appeared to identify the most biologically relevant and donor-specific TCRbeta repertoire. The study was limited by small patient numbers, and the findings need validation in larger populations and under other immunosuppression protocols. Biological reproducibility was not directly addressed, though technical replication error appeared minimal.

V is pared back by 8 bases and J by 1 base, with 8 bases lying between the germline termini. The germline V gene (reference sequence) sets CDR1 to MNHNY and CDR2 to SVGAGI. Its CDR3 holds 12 amino acids, cysteine through phenylalanine. The sequence is cut down to CDR3 DNA, 36 bases in frame from base 1. Genomic DNA was extracted from sorted cells with the QIAGEN DNeasy Blood and Tissue Kit for TCRbeta CDR3 sequencing. High-throughput TCRbeta CDR3 sequencing was carried out commercially through immunoSEQ, with PCR amplification with bias correction and internal controls included. On the study's bioinformatics: Unique productive TCRbeta sequences were defined by CDR3 nucleotide sequence where primers matched, and otherwise by CDR3 amino acid sequence together with Vbeta and Jbeta genes. Sorting error was corrected by removing sequences shared between sorted populations at a frequency ratio of 2:1 or less, and the remaining shared sequences were assigned to the higher population. A sequence was defined as donor-reactive if the sequence was expanded at least 5-fold in CFSE-low cells compared with unstimulated cells and had a frequency of at least 0.01% in CFSE-low cells. Jensen-Shannon divergence, calculated on the top 100 TCRbeta sequences ranked by frequency, was used to quantify repertoire divergence. For samples with multiple sequencing runs, sorting error was corrected separately for each run before the runs were pooled. TCRdb took this table from immuneACCESS and kept in-frame rearrangements with V and J called. Such tables lack part of the clones; where checked against another copy, unresolved V genes explain under half of the gap, and the rest is unexplained. From that table come the V and J calls and clone size; the DNA was used to work out D and trimming. The sample includes some 68,000 clones, with 80% to 85% observed a single time. The ten largest clones add up to about 4.7% of the sample.

Unstimulated Tregs (CD4+CD25+CD127-), CD4+ non-Tregs (CD4+CD25-), CD4 and CD8 cells were FACS-sorted from thawed PBMCs. Healthy control blood came either as purchased buffy coats or from healthy volunteers. Healthy control blood was processed to PBMCs with a Ficoll density gradient and then cryopreserved, whereas patient PBMCs were collected both before and after transplant. The chain is encoded by TRBV6-6 joined to TRBJ1-2; tentative D gene TRBD1, with 5 bases matching. The clonotype comes from a human donor in good health. Sequencing used CD4+ T cells from blood. The CDR3 loop reads CASGRDNYGYTF. The DNA sequence is TGTGCCAGCGGCAGGGATAACTATGGCTACACCTTC.